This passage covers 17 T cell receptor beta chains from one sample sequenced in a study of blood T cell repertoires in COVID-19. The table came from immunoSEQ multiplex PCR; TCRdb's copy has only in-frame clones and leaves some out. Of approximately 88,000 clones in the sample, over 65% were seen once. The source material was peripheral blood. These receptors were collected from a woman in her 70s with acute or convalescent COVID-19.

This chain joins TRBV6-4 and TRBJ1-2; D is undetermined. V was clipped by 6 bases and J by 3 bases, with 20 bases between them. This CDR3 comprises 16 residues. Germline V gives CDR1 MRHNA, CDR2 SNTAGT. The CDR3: CASSPSVLAGYYGYTF. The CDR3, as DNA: TGTGCCAGCAGCCCGTCGGTCCTCGCAGGATACTATGGCTACACCTTC.

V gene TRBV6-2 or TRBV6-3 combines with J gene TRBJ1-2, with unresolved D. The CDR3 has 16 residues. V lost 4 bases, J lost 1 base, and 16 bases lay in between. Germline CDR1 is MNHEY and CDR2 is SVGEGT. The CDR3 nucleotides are TGTGCCAGCAGTTTTTTTCGGAACAGCTTTAACTATGGCTACACCTTC. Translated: CASSFFRNSFNYGYTF.

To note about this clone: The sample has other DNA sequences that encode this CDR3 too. As DNA, the CDR3 is TGTGCCAGCAGTGGCAGGGGGACTGAAGCTTTCTTT. Translated: CASSGRGTEAFF. The chain links TRBV2 to TRBJ1-1, with TRBD1 identical over 7 bases. CDR3 length: 12 residues. Germline CDR1 and CDR2: SNHLY and FYNNEI. The ends lost 4 bases at V and 5 bases at J; junction bases unmatched: 1.

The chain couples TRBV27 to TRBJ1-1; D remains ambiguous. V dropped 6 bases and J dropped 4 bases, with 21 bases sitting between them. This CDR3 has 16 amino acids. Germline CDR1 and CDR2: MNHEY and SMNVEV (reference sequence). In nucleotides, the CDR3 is TGTGCCAGCAGCCTCACGGCCGGCCGCCGGGGCACTGAAGCTTTCTTT. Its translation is CASSLTAGRRGTEAFF.

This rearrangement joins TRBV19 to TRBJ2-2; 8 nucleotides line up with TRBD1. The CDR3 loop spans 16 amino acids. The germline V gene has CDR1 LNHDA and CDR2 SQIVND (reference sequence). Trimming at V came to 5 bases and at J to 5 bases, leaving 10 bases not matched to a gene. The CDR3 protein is CASSLRQGAGTGELFF. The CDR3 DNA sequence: TGTGCCAGTAGTTTGCGTCAGGGGGCTGGGACCGGGGAGCTGTTTTTT. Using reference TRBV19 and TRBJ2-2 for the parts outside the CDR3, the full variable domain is DGGITQSPKYLFRKEGQNVTLSCEQNLNHDAMYWYRQDPGQGLRLIYYSQIVNDFQKGDIAEGYSVSREKKESFPLTVTSAQKNPTAFYLCASSLRQGAGTGELFFGEGSRLTVL.

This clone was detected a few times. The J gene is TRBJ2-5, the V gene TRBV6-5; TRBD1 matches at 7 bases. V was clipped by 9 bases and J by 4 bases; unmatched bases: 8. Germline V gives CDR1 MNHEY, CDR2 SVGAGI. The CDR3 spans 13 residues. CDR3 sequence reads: CASRWAGGETQYF. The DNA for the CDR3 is TGTGCCAGTCGGTGGGCAGGGGGAGAGACCCAGTACTTC.

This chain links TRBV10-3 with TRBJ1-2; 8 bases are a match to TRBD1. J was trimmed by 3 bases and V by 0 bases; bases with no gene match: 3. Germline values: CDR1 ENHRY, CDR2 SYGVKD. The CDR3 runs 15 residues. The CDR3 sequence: CAISESGTGHYGYTF. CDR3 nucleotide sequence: TGTGCCATCAGTGAGTCCGGGACAGGCCACTATGGCTACACCTTC.

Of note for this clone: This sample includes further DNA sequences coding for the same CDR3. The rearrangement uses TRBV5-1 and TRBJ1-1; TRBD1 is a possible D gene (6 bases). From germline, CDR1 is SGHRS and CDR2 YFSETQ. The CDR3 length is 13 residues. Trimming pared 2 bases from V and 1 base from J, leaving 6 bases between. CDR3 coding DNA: TGCGCCAGCAGCTTACAGGGGAACACTGAAGCTTTCTTT. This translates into CASSLQGNTEAFF.

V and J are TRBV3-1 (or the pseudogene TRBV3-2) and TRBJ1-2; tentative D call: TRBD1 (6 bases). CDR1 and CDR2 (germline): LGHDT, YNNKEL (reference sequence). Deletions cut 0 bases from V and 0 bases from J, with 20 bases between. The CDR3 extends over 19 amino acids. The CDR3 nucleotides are TGTGCCAGCAGCCAAGAAGTGACCCCGTCGACAGGTCCTAACTATGGCTACACCTTC. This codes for CASSQEVTPSTGPNYGYTF.

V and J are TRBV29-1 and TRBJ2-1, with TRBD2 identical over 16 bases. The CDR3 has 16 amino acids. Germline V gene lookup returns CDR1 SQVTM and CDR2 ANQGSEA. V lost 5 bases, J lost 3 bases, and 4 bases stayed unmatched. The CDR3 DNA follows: TGCAGCGTTACGGGACTAGCGGGAGGGCACTACAATGAGCAGTTCTTC. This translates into CSVTGLAGGHYNEQFF.

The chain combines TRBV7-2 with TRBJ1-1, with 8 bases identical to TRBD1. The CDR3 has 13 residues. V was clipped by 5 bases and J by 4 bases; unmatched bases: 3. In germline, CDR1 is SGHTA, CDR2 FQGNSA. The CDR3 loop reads CASSATGVTEAFF. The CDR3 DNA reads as TGTGCCAGCAGCGCGACAGGGGTCACTGAAGCTTTCTTT.

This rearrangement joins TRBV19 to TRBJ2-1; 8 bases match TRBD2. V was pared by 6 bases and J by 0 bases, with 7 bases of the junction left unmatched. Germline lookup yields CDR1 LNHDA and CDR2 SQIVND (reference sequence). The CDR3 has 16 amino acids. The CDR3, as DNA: TGTGCCAGTAGCCTACTAGCGGAGAGCTCCTACAATGAGCAGTTCTTC. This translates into CASSLLAESSYNEQFF.

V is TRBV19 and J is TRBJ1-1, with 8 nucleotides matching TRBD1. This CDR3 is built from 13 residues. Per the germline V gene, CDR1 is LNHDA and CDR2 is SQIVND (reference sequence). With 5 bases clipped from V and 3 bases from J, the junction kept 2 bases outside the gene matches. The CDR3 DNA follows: TGTGCCAGTAGTTACAGGGGGGACACTGAAGCTTTCTTT. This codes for CASSYRGDTEAFF.

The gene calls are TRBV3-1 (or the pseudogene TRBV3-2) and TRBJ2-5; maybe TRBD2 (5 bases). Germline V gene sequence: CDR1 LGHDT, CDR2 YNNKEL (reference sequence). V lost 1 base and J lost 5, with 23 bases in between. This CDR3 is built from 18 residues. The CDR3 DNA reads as TGTGCCAGCAGCCAAGCCTTACTAGGCGCAAGTGAAGGGGAGACCCAGTACTTC. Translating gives CASSQALLGASEGETQYF.

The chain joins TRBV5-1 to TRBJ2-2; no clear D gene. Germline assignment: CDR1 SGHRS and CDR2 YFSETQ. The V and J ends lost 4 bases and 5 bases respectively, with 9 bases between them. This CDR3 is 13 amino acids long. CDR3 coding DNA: TGCGCCAGCAGCACCTTCGGTACCGGGGAGCTGTTTTTT. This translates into CASSTFGTGELFF.

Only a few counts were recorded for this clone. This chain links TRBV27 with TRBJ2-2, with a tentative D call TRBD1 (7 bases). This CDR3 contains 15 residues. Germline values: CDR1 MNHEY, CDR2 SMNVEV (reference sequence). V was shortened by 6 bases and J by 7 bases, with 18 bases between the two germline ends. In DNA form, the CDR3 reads TGTGCCAGCAGCTTTCCCCGCCAGGGGGGCGGGGAGCTGTTTTTT. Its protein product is CASSFPRQGGGELFF.

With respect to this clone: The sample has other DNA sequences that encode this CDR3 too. CDR3 loop: CASSQGRDRGGEKLFF. The CDR3 DNA follows: TGTGCCAGCAGCCAAGGTAGGGACAGGGGAGGAGAAAAACTGTTTTTT. This chain uses TRBV3-1 (or the pseudogene TRBV3-2) with TRBJ1-4; TRBD1 matches at 10 bases. CDR1 LGHDT and CDR2 YNNKEL come from the germline V gene (reference sequence). Trimming took 1 base from V and 8 from J; bases not matched to a gene: 7. The CDR3 spans 16 residues.